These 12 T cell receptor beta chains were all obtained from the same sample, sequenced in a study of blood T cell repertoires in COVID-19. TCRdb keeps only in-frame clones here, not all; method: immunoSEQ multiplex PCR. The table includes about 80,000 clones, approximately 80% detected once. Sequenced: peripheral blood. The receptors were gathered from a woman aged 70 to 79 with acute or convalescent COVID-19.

The CDR3 region has the DNA TGTGCCAGCAGTGGACTAATCAATGAGCAGTTCTTC. Protein sequence: CASSGLINEQFF. The rearrangement uses TRBV12-3 or TRBV12-4 and TRBJ2-1; possibly TRBD2 for D (6 bases). The CDR3 length is 12 residues. The V end lost 5 bases, the J end lost 6 bases, and 8 bases lay between the germline ends.

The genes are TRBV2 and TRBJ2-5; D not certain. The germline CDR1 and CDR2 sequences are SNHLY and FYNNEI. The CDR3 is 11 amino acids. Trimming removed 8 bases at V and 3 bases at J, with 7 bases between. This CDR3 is CASLEEETQYF. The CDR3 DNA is TGTGCCAGCCTAGAAGAAGAGACCCAGTACTTC.

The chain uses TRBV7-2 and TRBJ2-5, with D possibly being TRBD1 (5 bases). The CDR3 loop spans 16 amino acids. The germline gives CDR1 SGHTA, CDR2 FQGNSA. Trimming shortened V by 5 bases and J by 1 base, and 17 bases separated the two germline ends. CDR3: CASSTWTGRGQETQYF. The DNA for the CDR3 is TGTGCCAGCAGCACCTGGACGGGTAGGGGCCAAGAGACCCAGTACTTC.

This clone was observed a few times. The CDR3 DNA is TGTGCCAGCAGTGACCGGCAGGGCCTCCTGCAGGGCTACACCTTC. It encodes CASSDRQGLLQGYTF. The chain carries TRBV2 and TRBJ1-2; possibly TRBD1 for D (5 bases). Germline lookup yields CDR1 SNHLY and CDR2 FYNNEI. The CDR3 loop spans 15 amino acids. Trimming shortened V by 3 bases and J by 8 bases, and 19 bases separated the two germline ends.

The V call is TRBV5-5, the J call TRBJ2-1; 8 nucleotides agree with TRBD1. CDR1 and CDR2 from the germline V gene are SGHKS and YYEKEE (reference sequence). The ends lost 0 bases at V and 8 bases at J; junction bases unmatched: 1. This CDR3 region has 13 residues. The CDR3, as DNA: TGTGCCAGCAGCTTGGACAGGGGGTATGAGCAGTTCTTC. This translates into CASSLDRGYEQFF.

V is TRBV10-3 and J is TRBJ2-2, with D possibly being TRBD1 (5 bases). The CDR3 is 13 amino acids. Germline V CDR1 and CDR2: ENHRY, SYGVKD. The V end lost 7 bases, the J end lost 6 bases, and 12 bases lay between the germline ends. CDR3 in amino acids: CAIKAGSAGELFF. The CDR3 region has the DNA TGTGCCATCAAGGCAGGGTCCGCCGGGGAGCTGTTTTTT.

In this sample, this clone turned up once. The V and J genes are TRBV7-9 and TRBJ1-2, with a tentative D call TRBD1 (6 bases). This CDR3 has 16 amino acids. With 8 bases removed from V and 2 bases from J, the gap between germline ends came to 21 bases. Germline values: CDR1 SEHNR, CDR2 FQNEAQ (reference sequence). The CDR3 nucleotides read TGTGCCAGCCGGGCTGAAGAAGGACAGCGCAACTATGGCTACACCTTC. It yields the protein CASRAEEGQRNYGYTF.

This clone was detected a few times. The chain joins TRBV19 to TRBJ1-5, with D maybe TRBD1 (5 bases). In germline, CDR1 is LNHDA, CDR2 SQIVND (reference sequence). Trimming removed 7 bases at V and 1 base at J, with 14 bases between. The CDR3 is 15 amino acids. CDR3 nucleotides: TGTGCCAGTAAATTTTCGCCAGGGAGCAATCAGCCCCAGCATTTT. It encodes CASKFSPGSNQPQHF.

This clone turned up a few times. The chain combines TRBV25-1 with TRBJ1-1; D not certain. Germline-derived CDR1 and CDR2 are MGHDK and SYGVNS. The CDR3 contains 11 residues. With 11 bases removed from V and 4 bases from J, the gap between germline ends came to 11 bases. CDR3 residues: CACRGGTEAFF. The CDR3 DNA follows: TGTGCCTGCCGGGGAGGCACTGAAGCTTTCTTT. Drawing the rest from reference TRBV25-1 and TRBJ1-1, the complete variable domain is EADIYQTPRYLVIGTGKKITLECSQTMGHDKMYWYQQDPGMELHLIHYSYGVNSTEKGDLSSESTVSRIRTEHFPLTLESARPSHTSQYLCACRGGTEAFFGQGTRLTVV.

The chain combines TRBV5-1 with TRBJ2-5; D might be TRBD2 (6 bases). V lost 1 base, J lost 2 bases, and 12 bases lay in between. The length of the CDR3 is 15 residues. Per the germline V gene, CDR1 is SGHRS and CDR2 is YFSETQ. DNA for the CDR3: TGCGCCAGCAGCTTGTTAATAGCGGCACAAGAGACCCAGTACTTC. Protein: CASSLLIAAQETQYF.

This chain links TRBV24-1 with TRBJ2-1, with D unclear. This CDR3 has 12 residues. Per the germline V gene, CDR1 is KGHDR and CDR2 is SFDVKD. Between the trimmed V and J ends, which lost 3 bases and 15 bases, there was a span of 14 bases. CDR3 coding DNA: TGTGCCACCAGTGATCCCCGATCTATACTGTTCTTC. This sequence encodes CATSDPRSILFF.

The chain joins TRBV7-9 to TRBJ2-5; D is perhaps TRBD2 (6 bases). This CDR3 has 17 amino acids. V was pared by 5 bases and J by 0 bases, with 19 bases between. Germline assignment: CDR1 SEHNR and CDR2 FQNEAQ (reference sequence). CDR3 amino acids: CASSLNPLAKYQETQYF. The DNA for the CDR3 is TGTGCCAGCAGCCTAAACCCCCTAGCGAAGTACCAAGAGACCCAGTACTTC.